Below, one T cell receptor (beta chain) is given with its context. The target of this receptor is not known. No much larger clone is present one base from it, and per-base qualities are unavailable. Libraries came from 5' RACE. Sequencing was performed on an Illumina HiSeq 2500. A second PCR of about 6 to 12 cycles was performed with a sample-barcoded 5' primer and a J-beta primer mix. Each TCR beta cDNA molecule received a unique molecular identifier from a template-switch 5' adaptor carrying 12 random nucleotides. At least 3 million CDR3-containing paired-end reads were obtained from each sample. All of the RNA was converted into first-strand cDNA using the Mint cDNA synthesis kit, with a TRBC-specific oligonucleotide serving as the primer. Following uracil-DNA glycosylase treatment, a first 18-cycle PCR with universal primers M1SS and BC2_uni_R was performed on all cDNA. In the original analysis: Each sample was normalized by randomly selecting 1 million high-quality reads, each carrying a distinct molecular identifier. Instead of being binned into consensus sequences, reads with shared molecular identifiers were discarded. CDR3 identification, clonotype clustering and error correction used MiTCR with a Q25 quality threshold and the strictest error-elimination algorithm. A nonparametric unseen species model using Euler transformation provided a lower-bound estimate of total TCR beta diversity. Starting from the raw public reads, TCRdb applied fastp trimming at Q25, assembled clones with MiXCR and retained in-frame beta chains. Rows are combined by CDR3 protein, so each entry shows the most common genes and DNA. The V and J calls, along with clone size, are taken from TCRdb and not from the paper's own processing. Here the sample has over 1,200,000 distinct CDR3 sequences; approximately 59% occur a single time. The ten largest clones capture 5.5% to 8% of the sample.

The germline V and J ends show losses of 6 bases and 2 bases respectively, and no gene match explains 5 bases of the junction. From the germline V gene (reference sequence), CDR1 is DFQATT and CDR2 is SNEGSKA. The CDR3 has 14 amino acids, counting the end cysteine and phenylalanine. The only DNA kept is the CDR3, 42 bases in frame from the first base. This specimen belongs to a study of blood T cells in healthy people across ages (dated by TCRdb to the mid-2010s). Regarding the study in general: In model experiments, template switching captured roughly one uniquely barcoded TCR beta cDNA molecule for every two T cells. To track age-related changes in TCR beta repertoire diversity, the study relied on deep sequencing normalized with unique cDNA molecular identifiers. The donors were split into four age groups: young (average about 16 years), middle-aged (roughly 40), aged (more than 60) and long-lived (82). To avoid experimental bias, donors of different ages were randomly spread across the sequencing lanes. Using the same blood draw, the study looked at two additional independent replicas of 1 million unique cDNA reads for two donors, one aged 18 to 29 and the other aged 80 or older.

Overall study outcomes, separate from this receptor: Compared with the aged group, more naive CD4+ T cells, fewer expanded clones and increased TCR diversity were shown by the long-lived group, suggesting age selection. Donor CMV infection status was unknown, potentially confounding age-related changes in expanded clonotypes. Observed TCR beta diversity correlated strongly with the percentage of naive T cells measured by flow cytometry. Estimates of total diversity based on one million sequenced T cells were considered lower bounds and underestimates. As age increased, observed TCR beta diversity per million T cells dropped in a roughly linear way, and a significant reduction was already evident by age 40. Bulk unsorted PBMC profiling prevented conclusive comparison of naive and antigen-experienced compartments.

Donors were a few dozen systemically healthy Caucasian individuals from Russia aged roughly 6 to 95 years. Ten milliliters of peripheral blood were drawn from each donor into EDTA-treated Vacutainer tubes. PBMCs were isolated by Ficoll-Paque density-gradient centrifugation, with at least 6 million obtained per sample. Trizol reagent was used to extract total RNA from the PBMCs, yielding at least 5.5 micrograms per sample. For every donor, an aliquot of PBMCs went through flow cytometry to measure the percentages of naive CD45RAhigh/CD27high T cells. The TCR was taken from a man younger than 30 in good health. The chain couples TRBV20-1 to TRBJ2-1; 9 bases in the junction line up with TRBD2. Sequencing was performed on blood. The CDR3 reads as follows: CSARTSVAYNEQFF. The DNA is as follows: TGCAGTGCCAGGACTAGCGTTGCCTACAATGAGCAGTTCTTC.